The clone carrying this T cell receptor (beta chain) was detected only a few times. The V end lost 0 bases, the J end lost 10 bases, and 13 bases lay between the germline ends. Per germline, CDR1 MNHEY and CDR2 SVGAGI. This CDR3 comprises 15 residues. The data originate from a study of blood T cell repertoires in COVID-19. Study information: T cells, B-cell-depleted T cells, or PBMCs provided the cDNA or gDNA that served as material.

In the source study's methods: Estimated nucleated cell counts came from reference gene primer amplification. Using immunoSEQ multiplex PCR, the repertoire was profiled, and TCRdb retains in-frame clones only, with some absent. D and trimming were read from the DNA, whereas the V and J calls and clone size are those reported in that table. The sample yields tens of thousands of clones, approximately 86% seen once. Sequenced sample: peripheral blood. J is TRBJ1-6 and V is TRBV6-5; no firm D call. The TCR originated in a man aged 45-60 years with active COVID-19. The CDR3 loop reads CASSYSYLKESPLHF. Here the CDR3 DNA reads TGTGCCAGCAGTTACTCCTACCTAAAGGAGTCACCCCTCCACTTT.